These T cell receptor beta chains were read from a single sample in a study of blood T cell repertoires in COVID-19. Produced via immunoSEQ multiplex PCR; TCRdb's table is partial and in-frame only. The sample shows 250,000 or so clones, around 90% of them seen only once. Input material: peripheral blood. The receptors were gathered from a man aged 25 to 40 with COVID-19, enrolled during active disease. The conserved cysteine and the conserved F or W are not part of the CDR3 here. The order of the fields is V gene, J gene, CDR3 length, clone size, CDR3 protein. A clone size is listed for some rows: how often the clone was seen (once, few, many), or a class if it is expanded.

TRBV19	TRBJ1-4	11	.	ASSGQGGEKLF
TRBV5-1	TRBJ2-7	16	few	ASSLVGLAGEGSYEQY
TRBV11-2	TRBJ1-6	11	few	ASSPPDSSPLH
TRBV7-9	TRBJ1-5	15	.	ASSADRGLYSNQPQH
TRBV4-2	TRBJ2-7	12	.	ASSQDLGGYEQY
TRBV5-4	TRBJ2-3	13	.	ASSPGTSGGDTQY
TRBV6-5	TRBJ2-5	11	.	ASSIRDTETQY
TRBV7-9	TRBJ1-2	9	.	ASIGGAGYT
TRBV10-3	TRBJ1-6	12	.	ATAPGQGGSPLH
TRBV6-2/TRBV6-3	TRBJ1-2	13	.	ASSATGGTLYGYT
TRBV5-6	TRBJ1-2	11	.	ASRGPGNYGYT
TRBV2	TRBJ1-1	10	.	ADTYRGTEAF
TRBV19	TRBJ1-2	11	.	ASSTEGRGGYT
TRBV12-5	TRBJ1-4	12	.	ASKRGQTHEKLF
TRBV6-5	TRBJ1-5	13	.	ASSTNRGINQPQH
TRBV27	TRBJ1-5	11	.	ASSSEARQPQH
TRBV19	TRBJ1-1	18	.	ASSIRVGQGSIKRNTEAF
TRBV5-4	TRBJ1-6	12	.	ASSYAGWDSPLH
TRBV19	TRBJ1-2	10	.	ASSTNSYGYT
TRBV2	TRBJ1-1	13	.	ASSERGPKNTEAF
TRBV27	TRBJ1-4	13	.	ASRRARQGMEKLF
TRBV2	TRBJ2-7	11	.	ASMPGQSYEQY
TRBV7-7	TRBJ2-3	13	.	ASSLGSGGTDTQY
TRBV6-1	TRBJ1-2	10	.	ASSELGHGYT
TRBV5-1	TRBJ1-6	13	.	ASSFDRTGDSPLH
TRBV6-5	TRBJ1-3	13	.	ASRRHGSIGNTIY
TRBV5-1	TRBJ1-1	10	few	ASSDRDTEAF
TRBV30	TRBJ1-3	10	.	AWTGFRNTIY
TRBV28	TRBJ1-1	11	.	ASSLGGAGEAF
TRBV3-1/TRBV3-2	TRBJ2-5	11	.	ASSPGGRETQY
TRBV5-4	TRBJ2-1	13	.	ASSSAGGPDNEQF
TRBV10-3	TRBJ1-2	11	.	AISGRGQSGYT
TRBV6-2/TRBV6-3	TRBJ1-3	15	.	ASSEPGTTIPGNTIY
TRBV5-4	TRBJ1-3	12	.	ASSLDRAGNTIY
TRBV15	TRBJ2-6	13	.	ATSRDRQGANVLT
TRBV13	TRBJ1-1	12	.	ASSFRQLNTEAF
TRBV5-6	TRBJ1-5	12	.	ASSLRRPGQPQH
TRBV19	TRBJ2-7	14	.	ASSSGTSGRRDEQY
TRBV23-1	TRBJ2-5	13	few	ASSQYYYPQETQY
TRBV19	TRBJ1-6	11	.	ASSIAVSSPLH
TRBV7-6	TRBJ2-2	15	few	ASSQAARTANTGELF
TRBV3-1/TRBV3-2	TRBJ2-3	15	.	ASSQRRGGVSTDTQY
TRBV14	TRBJ2-1	12	.	ASRNSGGINQQF